This section outlines one TCR beta chain sequence together with its context. The record originates from a study of blood T cell repertoires in COVID-19. Study-wide background: Donors in the United States, Italy and Spain gave samples during acute or convalescent COVID-19.

Assay: immunoSEQ multiplex PCR; the TCRdb copy retains only in-frame clones and omits some. The table shows 90,000 or so clones, with about nine tenths occurring only once. J was trimmed by 6 bases and V by 7 bases; bases with no gene match: 9. The CDR3 runs 15 residues. CDR1 and CDR2 (germline): MNHEY, SVGAGI. The source material was peripheral blood. This sequence joins TRBV6-5 and TRBJ1-6; 7 nucleotides match TRBD1. The receptor's source is a human donor with active COVID-19. The donor label of this sample is uncertain. CDR3 sequence: CASTEQGPGNSPLHF. CDR3 in DNA: TGTGCCAGCACCGAACAGGGGCCAGGTAATTCACCCCTCCACTTT.